Following are 20 T cell receptor beta chains from one sample sequenced in a study of cytomegalovirus exposure and HLA in healthy donors. The primer mix had 60 Vbeta and 13 Jbeta primers. Using immunoSEQ multiplex PCR, the repertoire was profiled, and TCRdb retains in-frame clones only, with some absent. Altogether fewer than 150,000 clones are present, roughly 77% being singletons, with the ten largest covering around 5%. The sample taken for sequencing was PBMCs. These receptors were collected from a man aged 50 to 60 in good health and CMV-seropositive.

The rearrangement uses TRBV5-1 and TRBJ2-7; 10 bases agree with TRBD2. V gave up 7 bases and J gave up 0 bases; unmatched junction bases: 4. The CDR3 totals 14 residues. Germline CDR1 reads SGHRS; CDR2 reads YFSETQ. The CDR3: CASRPSGSSYEQYF. The CDR3 DNA reads TGCGCCAGCCGACCTAGCGGGAGCTCCTACGAGCAGTACTTC.

The chain couples TRBV6-5 to TRBJ2-7; 11 nucleotides align to TRBD2. V lost 4 bases, J lost 4 bases, and 6 bases stayed unmatched. The length of the CDR3 is 15 residues. The germline V gene encodes CDR1 MNHEY and CDR2 SVGAGI. DNA of the CDR3: TGTGCCAGCAGTTCAGGGACTAGCGGAAGATACGAGCAGTACTTC. Translating it yields CASSSGTSGRYEQYF.

This chain links TRBV2 with TRBJ2-5, with TRBD1 identical over 10 bases. V trimming: 5 bases; J trimming: 5 bases; junction bases outside the gene matches: 8. This CDR3 contains 15 residues. Germline V CDR1 and CDR2: SNHLY, FYNNEI. CDR3 bases: TGTGCCAGCAGTCCCCAGACAGGGGGCGAGGAGACCCAGTACTTC. Residues: CASSPQTGGEETQYF.

The V gene is TRBV7-9, the J gene TRBJ1-6, with D maybe TRBD1 (6 bases). The germline V and J ends were trimmed by 5 bases and 7 bases, with 15 bases remaining between them. Germline V CDR1 and CDR2: SEHNR, FQNEAQ (reference sequence). The CDR3 is 15 amino acids. CDR3 DNA sequence: TGTGCCAGCAGCCCATTCCGGGACACCAATTCACCCCTCCACTTT. Its translation: CASSPFRDTNSPLHF.

The chain links TRBV11-2 to TRBJ1-2, with 9 bases lining up with TRBD1. The length of the CDR3 is 17 residues. V was clipped by 4 bases and J by 8 bases; unmatched bases: 17. Germline V gene data show CDR1 as SGHAT and CDR2 as FQNNGV. In DNA, the CDR3 is TGTGCCAGCAGCTCCCCCCGGGACAGGGTTAGTCGGAAGGGCTACACCTTC. Protein: CASSSPRDRVSRKGYTF. Based on the CDR3 plus reference TRBV11-2 and TRBJ1-2, the full variable domain is EAGVAQSPRYKIIEKRQSVAFWCNPISGHATLYWYQQILGQGPKLLIQFQNNGVVDDSQLPKDRFSAERLKGVDSTLKIQPAKLEDSAVYLCASSSPRDRVSRKGYTFGSGTRLTVV.

To note about this clone: Additional DNA sequences in this sample encode the identical CDR3. The CDR3 here is CAWSLRSPLHF. The CDR3, as DNA: TGTGCCTGGAGTCTTCGTTCCCCCCTCCACTTT. This chain connects TRBV30 to TRBJ1-6; no clear D gene. This CDR3 has 11 amino acids. The germline V and J ends were trimmed by 2 bases and 13 bases, with 9 bases remaining between them. The germline CDR1 and CDR2 sequences are GTSNPN and SVGIG (reference sequence).

The V call is TRBV5-4, the J call TRBJ2-1; 10 positions agree with TRBD2. The CDR3 is made up of 16 amino acids. The V gene's germline CDR1 is SGHNT and CDR2 YYREEE (reference sequence). V was clipped by 1 base and J by 3 bases; unmatched bases: 4. The CDR3 region is CASSLPSGGGYNEQFF. DNA of the CDR3: TGTGCCAGCAGCTTGCCAAGCGGGGGGGGCTACAATGAGCAGTTCTTC.

This clone was observed a single time. The rearrangement joins TRBV6-5 to TRBJ2-3, with TRBD1 matching over 10 bases. The V gene's germline CDR1 is MNHEY and CDR2 SVGAGI. The CDR3 has 15 residues. V shed 0 bases and J 6 bases; nucleotides not matched to a gene: 3. The CDR3 loop reads CASSYSGQGPDTQYF. DNA of the CDR3: TGTGCCAGCAGTTACTCGGGACAGGGGCCGGATACGCAGTATTTT.

The J gene is TRBJ2-7, the V gene TRBV5-6, with D tentatively TRBD2 (6 bases). The CDR3 runs to 14 residues. V lost 4 bases and J lost 3, with 14 bases in between. CDR1 is SGHDT, CDR2 YYEEEE, per germline. CDR3 DNA: TGTGCCAGCAGCCGCGAACTAGCAGACTACGAGCAGTACTTC. Protein sequence: CASSRELADYEQYF.

The chain has TRBV7-2 and TRBJ2-7; possible D gene TRBD1, 6 bases. Germline V lookup: CDR1 SGHTA, CDR2 FQGNSA. The CDR3 totals 13 residues. The V and J ends lost 5 bases and 3 bases respectively, with 11 bases between them. CDR3 loop: CASSTEQGYEQYF. CDR3 nucleotides: TGTGCCAGCAGCACGGAACAGGGCTACGAGCAGTACTTC.

This rearrangement joins TRBV30 to TRBJ2-5; 7 nucleotides align to TRBD1. This CDR3 comprises 13 residues. Germline lookup yields CDR1 GTSNPN and CDR2 SVGIG (reference sequence). V dropped 0 bases and J dropped 4; count of bases not matched to a gene: 2. CDR3 amino acids: CAWSVRGPETQYF. CDR3 bases: TGTGCCTGGAGTGTAAGGGGGCCAGAGACCCAGTACTTC. Full variable domain (outside the CDR3, taken from reference TRBV30 and TRBJ2-5): SQTIHQWPATLVQPVGSPLSLECTVEGTSNPNLYWYRQAAGRGLQLLFYSVGIGQISSEVPQNLSASRPQDRQFILSSKKLLLSDSGFYLCAWSVRGPETQYFGPGTRLLVL.

The chain employs TRBV5-1 and TRBJ2-1, with a tentative D call TRBD1 (6 bases). The CDR3 extends over 12 amino acids. Between the trimmed V and J ends, which lost 8 bases and 5 bases, there was a span of 11 bases. The V gene's germline CDR1 is SGHRS and CDR2 YFSETQ. This CDR3 is CASRDTNNEQFF. CDR3 in DNA: TGCGCCAGTCGGGACACAAACAATGAGCAGTTCTTC.

V usage is TRBV30 and J usage is TRBJ1-2; D unresolved. The CDR3 is made up of 11 amino acids. From germline, CDR1 is GTSNPN and CDR2 SVGIG (reference sequence). V dropped 1 base and J dropped 10 bases, with 10 bases sitting between them. In nucleotides, the CDR3 is TGTGCCTGGAGTGATACGGGTTCCTACACCTTC. It codes for CAWSDTGSYTF.

The sample holds a few counts of this clone. J is TRBJ1-2 and V is TRBV12-5; 7 bases agree with TRBD1. This CDR3 comprises 16 residues. V shed 1 base and J 4 bases; nucleotides not matched to a gene: 9. Germline V gene lookup returns CDR1 LGHNT and CDR2 FRNRAP. CDR3 coding DNA: TGTGCTAGTGGTTTGGCTGGAGGGGGCGGAGGCTATGGCTACACCTTC. This sequence encodes CASGLAGGGGGYGYTF.

The rearrangement uses TRBV4-2 and TRBJ2-2, with D perhaps matching TRBD2 (5 bases). Germline CDR1 reads LGHNA; CDR2 reads YNFKEQ. Trimming took off 4 bases at V and 7 bases at J, with 10 bases between the two ends. The CDR3 loop spans 13 amino acids. This chain's CDR3 is CASSPYAGGELFF. The CDR3, as DNA: TGTGCCAGCAGCCCCTACGCGGGCGGGGAGCTGTTTTTT.

The table lists this clone with a few counts. The rearrangement uses TRBV6-6 and TRBJ1-5; D is unclear. The CDR3 totals 15 residues. Trimming took off 5 bases at V and 6 bases at J, with 17 bases between the two ends. Germline V gene sequence: CDR1 MNHNY, CDR2 SVGAGI (reference sequence). The CDR3 bases are TGTGCCAGCAGTCCCACCCGAGGTGCGGGTCAGCCCCAGCATTTT. Its protein product is CASSPTRGAGQPQHF.

The V call is TRBV27, the J call TRBJ1-4; no reliable D call. The germline gives CDR1 MNHEY, CDR2 SMNVEV (reference sequence). The CDR3 runs 15 residues. Trimming left V 5 bases short and J 7 bases short, with 17 bases between. CDR3 residues: CASSPRRIEGEKLFF. The DNA of the CDR3 is TGTGCCAGCAGTCCCCGTAGGATAGAGGGTGAAAAACTGTTTTTT.

V usage is TRBV25-1 and J usage is TRBJ1-1, with D possibly matching TRBD1 (5 bases). CDR1 is MGHDK, CDR2 SYGVNS, per germline. The CDR3 has 15 amino acids. The V gene lost 2 bases and the J gene lost 8 bases, with 18 bases spanning the gap. The CDR3 bases are TGTGCCAGCAGTGAAACGGGGGGTCCTGTGTGGGAAGCTTTCTTT. It translates to CASSETGGPVWEAFF.

This chain joins TRBV4-3 and TRBJ2-1; no firm D call. The CDR3 length is 14 residues. Germline-derived CDR1 and CDR2 are LGHNA and YSLEER. The V end was cut by 0 bases, the J end by 10 bases, with 13 bases between. The CDR3 DNA follows: TGCGCCAGCAGCCAAGATTTTTGGGCCAAAGAGCAGTTCTTC. This sequence encodes CASSQDFWAKEQFF.

The chain combines TRBV11-2 with TRBJ1-2; TRBD1 matches at 7 bases. The V segment lost 6 bases and the J segment 0 bases; nucleotides outside the gene matches: 16. Germline V gene lookup returns CDR1 SGHAT and CDR2 FQNNGV. The CDR3 has 18 amino acids. For the CDR3, the DNA is TGTGCCAGCAGTCTCACACTACAGGGGACCGCTACTAACTATGGCTACACCTTC. Translating gives CASSLTLQGTATNYGYTF.